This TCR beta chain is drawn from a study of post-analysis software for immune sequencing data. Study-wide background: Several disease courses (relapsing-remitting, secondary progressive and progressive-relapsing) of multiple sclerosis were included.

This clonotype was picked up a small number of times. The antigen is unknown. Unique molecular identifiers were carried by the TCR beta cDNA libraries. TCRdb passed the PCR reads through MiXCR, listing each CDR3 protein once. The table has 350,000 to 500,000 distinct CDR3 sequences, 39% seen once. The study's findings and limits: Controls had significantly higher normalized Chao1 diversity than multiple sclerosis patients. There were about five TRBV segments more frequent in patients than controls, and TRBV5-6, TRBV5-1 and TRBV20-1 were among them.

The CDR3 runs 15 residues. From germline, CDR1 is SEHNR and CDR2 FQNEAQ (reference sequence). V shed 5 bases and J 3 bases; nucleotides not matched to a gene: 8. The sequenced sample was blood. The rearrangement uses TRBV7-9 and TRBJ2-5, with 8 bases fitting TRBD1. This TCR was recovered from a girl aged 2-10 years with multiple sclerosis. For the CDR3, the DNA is TGTGCCAGCAGCCCAGGCGGGACAGGAAAAGAGACCCAGTACTTC. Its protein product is CASSPGGTGKETQYF.